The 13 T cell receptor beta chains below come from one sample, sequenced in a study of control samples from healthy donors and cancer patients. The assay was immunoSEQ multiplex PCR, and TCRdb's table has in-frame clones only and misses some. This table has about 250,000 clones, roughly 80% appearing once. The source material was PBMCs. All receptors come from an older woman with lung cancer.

CDR3 amino acids: CASRGTGAPYEQYF. The DNA of the CDR3 is TGTGCCAGCAGGGGGACGGGCGCTCCCTACGAGCAGTACTTC. This chain connects TRBV6-5 to TRBJ2-7; D may be TRBD1 or TRBD2 (5 bases each). This CDR3 spans 14 amino acids. The V gene lost 6 bases and the J gene lost 2 bases, with 14 bases spanning the gap. Germline CDR1 MNHEY, CDR2 SVGAGI.

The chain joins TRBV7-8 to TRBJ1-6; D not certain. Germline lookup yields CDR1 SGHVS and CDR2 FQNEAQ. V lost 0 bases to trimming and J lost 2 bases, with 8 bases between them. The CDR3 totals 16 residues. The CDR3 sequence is CASSLALQTYNSPLHF. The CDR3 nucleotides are TGTGCCAGCAGCTTAGCGCTTCAGACCTATAATTCACCCCTCCACTTT.

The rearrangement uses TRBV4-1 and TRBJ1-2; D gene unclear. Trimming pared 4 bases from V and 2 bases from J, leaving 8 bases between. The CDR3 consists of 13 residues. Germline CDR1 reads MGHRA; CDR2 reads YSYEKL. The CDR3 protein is CASSRDTNYGYTF. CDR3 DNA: TGCGCCAGCAGCCGCGACACCAACTATGGCTACACCTTC.

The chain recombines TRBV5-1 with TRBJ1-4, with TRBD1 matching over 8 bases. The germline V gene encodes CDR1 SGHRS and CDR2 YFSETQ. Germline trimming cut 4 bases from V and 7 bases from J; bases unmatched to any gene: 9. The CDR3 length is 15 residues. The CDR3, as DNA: TGCGCCAGCAGCGGGCAGGGGGCTCAAGGTGAAAAACTGTTTTTT. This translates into CASSGQGAQGEKLFF.

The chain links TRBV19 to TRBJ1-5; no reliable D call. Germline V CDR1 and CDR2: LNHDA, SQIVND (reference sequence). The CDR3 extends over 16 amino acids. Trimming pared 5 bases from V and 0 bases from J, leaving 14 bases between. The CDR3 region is CASSPRDLYSNQPQHF. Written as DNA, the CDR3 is TGTGCCAGTAGTCCCAGAGACCTCTATAGCAATCAGCCCCAGCATTTT.

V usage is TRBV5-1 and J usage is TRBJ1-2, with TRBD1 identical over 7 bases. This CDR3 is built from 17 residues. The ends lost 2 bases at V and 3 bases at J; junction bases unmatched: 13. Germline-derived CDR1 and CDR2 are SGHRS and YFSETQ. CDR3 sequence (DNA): TGCGCCAGCAGCTTACCTAGACAGGGACGGTGGGACTATGGCTACACCTTC. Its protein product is CASSLPRQGRWDYGYTF.

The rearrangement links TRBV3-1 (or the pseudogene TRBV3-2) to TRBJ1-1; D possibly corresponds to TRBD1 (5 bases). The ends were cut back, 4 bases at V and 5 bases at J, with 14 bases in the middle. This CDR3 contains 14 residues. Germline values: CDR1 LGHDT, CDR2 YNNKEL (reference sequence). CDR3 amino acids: CASSPVDRRTEAFF. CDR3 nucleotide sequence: TGTGCCAGCAGCCCAGTCGACAGACGGACTGAAGCTTTCTTT.

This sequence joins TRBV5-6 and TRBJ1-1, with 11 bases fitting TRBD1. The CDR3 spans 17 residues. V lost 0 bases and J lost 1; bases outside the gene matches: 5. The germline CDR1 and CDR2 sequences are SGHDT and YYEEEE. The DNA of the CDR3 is TGTGCCAGCAGCTTGGTTCTGGGACAGGGGGGGAACACTGAAGCTTTCTTT. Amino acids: CASSLVLGQGGNTEAFF.

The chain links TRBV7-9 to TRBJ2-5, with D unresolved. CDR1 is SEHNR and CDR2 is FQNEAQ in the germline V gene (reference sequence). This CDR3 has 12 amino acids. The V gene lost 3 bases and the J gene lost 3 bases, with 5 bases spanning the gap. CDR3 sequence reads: CASSFTEETQYF. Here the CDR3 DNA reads TGTGCCAGCAGCTTCACAGAAGAGACCCAGTACTTC. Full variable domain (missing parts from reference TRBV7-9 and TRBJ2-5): DTGVSQNPRHKITKRGQNVTFRCDPISEHNRLYWYRQTLGQGPEFLTYFQNEAQLEKSRLLSDRFSAERPKGSFSTLEIQRTEQGDSAMYLCASSFTEETQYFGPGTRLLVL.

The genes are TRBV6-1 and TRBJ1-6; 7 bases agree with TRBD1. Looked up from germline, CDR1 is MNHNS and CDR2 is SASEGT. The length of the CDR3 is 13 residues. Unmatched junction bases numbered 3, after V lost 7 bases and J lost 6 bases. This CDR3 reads CASTGQANSPLHF. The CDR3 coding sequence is TGTGCCAGCACCGGACAGGCTAATTCACCCCTCCACTTT.

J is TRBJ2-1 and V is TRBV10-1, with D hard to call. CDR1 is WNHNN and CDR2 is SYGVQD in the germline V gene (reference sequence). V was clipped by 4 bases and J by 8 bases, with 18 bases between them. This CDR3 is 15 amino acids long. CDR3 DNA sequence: TGCGCCAGCAGTGGGGGTCTTGGGGTTCTTGATGAGCAGTTCTTC. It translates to CASSGGLGVLDEQFF.

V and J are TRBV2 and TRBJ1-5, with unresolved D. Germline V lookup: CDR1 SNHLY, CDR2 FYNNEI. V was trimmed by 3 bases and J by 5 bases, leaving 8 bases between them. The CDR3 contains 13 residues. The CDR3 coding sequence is TGTGCCAGCAGTGAGGCCCGGGATCAGCCCCAGCATTTT. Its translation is CASSEARDQPQHF. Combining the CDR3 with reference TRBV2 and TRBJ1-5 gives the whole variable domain EPEVTQTPSHQVTQMGQEVILRCVPISNHLYFYWYRQILGQKVEFLVSFYNNEISEKSEIFDDQFSVERPDGSNFTLKIRSTKLEDSAMYFCASSEARDQPQHFGDGTRLSIL.

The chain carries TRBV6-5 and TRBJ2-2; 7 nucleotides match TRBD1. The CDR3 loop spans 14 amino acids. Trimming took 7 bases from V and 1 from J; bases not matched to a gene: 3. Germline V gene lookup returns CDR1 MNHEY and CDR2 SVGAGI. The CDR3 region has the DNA TGTGCCAGCACCCGACAGGGGAACACCGGGGAGCTGTTTTTT. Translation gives CASTRQGNTGELFF.